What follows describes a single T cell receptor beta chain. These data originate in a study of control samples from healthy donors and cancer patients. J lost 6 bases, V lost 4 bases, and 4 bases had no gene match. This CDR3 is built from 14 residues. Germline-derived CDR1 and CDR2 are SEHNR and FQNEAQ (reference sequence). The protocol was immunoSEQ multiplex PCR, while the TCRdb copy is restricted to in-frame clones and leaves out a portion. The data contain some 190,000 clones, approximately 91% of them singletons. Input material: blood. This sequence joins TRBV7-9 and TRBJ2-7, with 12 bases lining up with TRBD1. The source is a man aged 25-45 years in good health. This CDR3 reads CASSSGQGASEQYF. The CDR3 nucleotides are TGTGCCAGCAGCTCGGGACAGGGGGCGAGCGAGCAGTACTTC.